The clone carrying this T cell receptor beta chain was observed once. The CDR3 sequence is 19 residues long. Germline V gives CDR1 SGHVS, CDR2 FNYEAQ. V shed 5 bases, J shed 3 bases, and the junction held 20 bases outside the gene matches. Only in-frame clones appear in the TCRdb table, and some are missing; sequencing was by immunoSEQ multiplex PCR. The sample contains about 550,000 clones, about 95% of which appear only once. The sample is drawn from a study of shared clonotypes between healthy human individuals. For the study at large: Ranging from 18 to 49 in age, donors were a couple of women and a few men.

Selected positively for CCR7 and CD45RO-negative, naive CD8 cells excluded terminally differentiated effector memory CD45RA+ cells. This chain uses TRBV7-6 with TRBJ2-5; 8 nucleotides line up with TRBD2. This clonotype was sampled from a woman in her twenties or thirties in good health. The sample consisted of naive CD8+ T cells sorted from blood. The CDR3 spells CASSGGHRGSGGPEETQYF. As DNA, the CDR3 is TGTGCCAGCAGCGGGGGGCATAGGGGGTCGGGAGGGCCCGAAGAGACCCAGTACTTC.